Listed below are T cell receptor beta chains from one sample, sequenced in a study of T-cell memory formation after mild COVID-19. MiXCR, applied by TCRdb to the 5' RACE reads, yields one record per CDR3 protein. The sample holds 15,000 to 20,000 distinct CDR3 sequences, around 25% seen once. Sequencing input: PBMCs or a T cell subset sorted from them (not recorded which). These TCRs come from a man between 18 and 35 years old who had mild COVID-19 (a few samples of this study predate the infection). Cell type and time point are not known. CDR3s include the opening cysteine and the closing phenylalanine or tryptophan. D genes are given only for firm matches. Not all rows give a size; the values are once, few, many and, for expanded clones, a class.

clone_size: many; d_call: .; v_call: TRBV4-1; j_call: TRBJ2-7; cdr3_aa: CASSQEASFTLSSYEQYF; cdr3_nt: TGCGCCAGCAGCCAAGAGGCCTCCTTCACCCTTAGCTCCTACGAGCAGTACTTC
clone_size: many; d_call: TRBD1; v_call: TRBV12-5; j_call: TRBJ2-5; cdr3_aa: CASGWTGMGQETQYF; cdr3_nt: TGTGCTAGTGGTTGGACAGGGATGGGGCAAGAGACCCAGTACTTC
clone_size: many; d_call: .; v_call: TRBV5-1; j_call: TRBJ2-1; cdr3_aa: CASRRHPRGPEQFF; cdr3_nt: TGCGCCAGCAGGCGCCATCCCAGGGGCCCTGAGCAGTTCTTC
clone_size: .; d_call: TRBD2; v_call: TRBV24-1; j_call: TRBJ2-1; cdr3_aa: CATSDTSGQAYNEQFF; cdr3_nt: TGTGCCACCAGTGACACTAGCGGTCAGGCCTACAATGAGCAGTTCTTC
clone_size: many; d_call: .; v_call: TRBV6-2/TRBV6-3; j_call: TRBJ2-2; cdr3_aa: CASSYLPRVISAGELFF; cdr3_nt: TGTGCCAGCAGTTACCTCCCTCGGGTTATTTCCGCCGGGGAGCTGTTTTTT
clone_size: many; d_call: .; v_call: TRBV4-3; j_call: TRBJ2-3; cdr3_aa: CASSQDVGPSTDTQYF; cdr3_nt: TGCGCCAGCAGCCAAGATGTTGGACCCTCCACAGATACGCAGTATTTT
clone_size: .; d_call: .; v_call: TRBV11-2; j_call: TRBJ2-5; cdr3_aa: CASSPTRHQETQYF; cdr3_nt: TGTGCCAGCAGCCCAACGCGGCACCAAGAGACCCAGTACTTC
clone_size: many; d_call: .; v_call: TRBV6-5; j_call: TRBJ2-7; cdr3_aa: CASSSYRGFYEQYF; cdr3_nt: TGTGCCAGCAGTTCCTATCGGGGGTTCTACGAGCAGTACTTC
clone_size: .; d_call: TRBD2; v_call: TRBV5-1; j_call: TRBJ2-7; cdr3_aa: CASSSSGTSDEQYF; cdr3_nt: TGCGCCAGCAGCTCGTCCGGGACTAGCGACGAGCAGTACTTC
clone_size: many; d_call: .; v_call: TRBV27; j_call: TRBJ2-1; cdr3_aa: CASSFLGHNEQFF; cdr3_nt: TGTGCCAGCAGTTTTTTGGGACACAATGAGCAGTTCTTC
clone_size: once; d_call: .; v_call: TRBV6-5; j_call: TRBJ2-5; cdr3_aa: CASSYAGRGETQYF; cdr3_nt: TGTGCAAGCAGTTACGCGGGGAGAGGGGAGACCCAGTACTTC
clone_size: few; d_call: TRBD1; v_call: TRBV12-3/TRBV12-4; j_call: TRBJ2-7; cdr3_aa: CASLWTGAYEQYF; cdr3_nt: TGTGCCAGCCTTTGGACAGGGGCCTACGAGCAGTACTTC
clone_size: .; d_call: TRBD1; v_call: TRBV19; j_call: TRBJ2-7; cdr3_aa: CASSRQGISYEQYF; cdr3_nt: TGTGCCAGTAGTAGACAGGGGATCTCCTACGAGCAGTACTTC
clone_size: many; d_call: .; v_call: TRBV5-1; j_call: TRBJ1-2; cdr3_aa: CASSPRGYYGYTF; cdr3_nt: TGCGCCAGCAGCCCCAGGGGCTACTATGGCTACACCTTC
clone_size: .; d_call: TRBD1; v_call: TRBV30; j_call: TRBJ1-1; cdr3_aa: CAWSVRGGTEAFF; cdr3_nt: TGTGCCTGGAGTGTCAGGGGGGGCACTGAAGCTTTCTTT
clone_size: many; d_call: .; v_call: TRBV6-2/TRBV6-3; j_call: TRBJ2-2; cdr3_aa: CASSWGINPGELFF; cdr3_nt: TGTGCCAGCAGTTGGGGCATCAACCCCGGGGAGCTGTTTTTT
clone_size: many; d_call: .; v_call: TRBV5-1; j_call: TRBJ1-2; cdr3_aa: CASRTDANYGYTF; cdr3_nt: TGCGCCAGCAGAACGGACGCTAACTATGGCTACACCTTC
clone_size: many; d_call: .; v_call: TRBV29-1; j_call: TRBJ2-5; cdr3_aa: CSVIPGLGETQYF; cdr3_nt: TGCAGCGTTATCCCGGGGTTAGGGGAGACCCAGTACTTC
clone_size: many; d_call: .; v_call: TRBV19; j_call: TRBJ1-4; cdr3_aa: CASSGLRDAENEKLFF; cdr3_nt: TGTGCCAGTAGTGGACTCCGGGACGCCGAGAATGAAAAACTGTTTTTT
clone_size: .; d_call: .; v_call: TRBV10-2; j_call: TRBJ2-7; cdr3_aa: CASKVSPYEQYF; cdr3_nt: TGCGCCAGCAAGGTTAGCCCCTACGAGCAGTACTTC
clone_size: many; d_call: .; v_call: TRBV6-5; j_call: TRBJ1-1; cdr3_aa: CASSYTETANTEAFF; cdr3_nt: TGTGCCAGCAGTTACACGGAAACGGCTAACACTGAAGCTTTCTTT
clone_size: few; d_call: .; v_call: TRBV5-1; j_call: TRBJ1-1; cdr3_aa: CASSFRGWFWNTEAFF; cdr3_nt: TGCGCCAGCAGCTTCAGGGGTTGGTTTTGGAACACTGAAGCTTTCTTT